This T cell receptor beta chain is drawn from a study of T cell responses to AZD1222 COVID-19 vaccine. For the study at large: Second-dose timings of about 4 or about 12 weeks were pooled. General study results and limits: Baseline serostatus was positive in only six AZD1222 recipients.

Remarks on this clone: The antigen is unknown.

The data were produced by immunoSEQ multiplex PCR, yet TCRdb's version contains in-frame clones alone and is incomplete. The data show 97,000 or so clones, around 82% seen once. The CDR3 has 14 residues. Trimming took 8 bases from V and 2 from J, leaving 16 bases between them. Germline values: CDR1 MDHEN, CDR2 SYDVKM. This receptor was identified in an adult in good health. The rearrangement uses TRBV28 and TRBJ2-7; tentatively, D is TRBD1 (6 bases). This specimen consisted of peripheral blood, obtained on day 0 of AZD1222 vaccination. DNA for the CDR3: TGTGCCAGCCGCCCCGGGACATTTACCTACGAGCAGTACTTC. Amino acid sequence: CASRPGTFTYEQYF.